These 5 T cell receptor beta chains were sequenced from one sample in a study of human T cells and chemical hapten exposure. Described time point: patch test 2, 6 weeks after DPC sensitization. Indicated treatment: therapeutic diphenylcyclopropenone sensitization with weekly scalp DPC. TCRdb recomputed calls from the RACE reads with MiXCR, one row per CDR3 protein. The repertoire holds over 130,000 distinct CDR3 sequences, with approximately 12% as singletons. Sample: whole blood, taken in connection with sensitization to the hapten diphenylcyclopropenone (DPC). Receptors were obtained from a woman aged 45-65 years with alopecia areata. Some clones in this sample may be carry-over from other donors' samples.

The CDR3 DNA is TGCAGTGCAAACACACCCAATCAGCCCCAGCATTTT. Translation: CSANTPNQPQHF. The V gene is TRBV20-1, the J gene TRBJ1-5; no firm D call. Germline V CDR1 and CDR2: DFQATT, SNEGSKA (reference sequence). This CDR3 spans 12 amino acids. V was shortened by 6 bases and J by 3 bases, with 9 bases between the two germline ends.

The chain uses TRBV29-1 and TRBJ1-1; 7 bases fit TRBD1. CDR1 is SQVTM and CDR2 is ANQGSEA in the germline V gene. This CDR3 contains 15 residues. Germline trimming cut 4 bases from V and 2 bases from J; bases unmatched to any gene: 10. CDR3 DNA: TGCAGCGTTGCGGGGTGGACAGGATATAACACTGAAGCTTTCTTT. Translation gives CSVAGWTGYNTEAFF.

This clonotype was counted many times. The genes are TRBV28 and TRBJ2-7; 8 nucleotides line up with TRBD2. CDR1 is MDHEN and CDR2 is SYDVKM in the germline V gene. The junction had 7 bases not matched to a gene; V was cut back by 2 bases and J by 7 bases. This CDR3 has 14 residues. In DNA, the CDR3 is TGTGCCAGCAGTTTACGTACCGGGAGGGGGGAGCAGTACTTC. Translation gives CASSLRTGRGEQYF.

This clonotype was seen at least ten times. This chain connects TRBV5-4 to TRBJ2-7, with 11 bases aligning to TRBD1. The V gene's germline CDR1 is SGHNT and CDR2 YYREEE (reference sequence). The ends lost 0 bases at V and 6 bases at J; junction bases unmatched: 2. The length of the CDR3 is 14 residues. As DNA, the CDR3 is TGTGCCAGCAGCTTGGAGGGGACAGGGGGCGAGCAGTACTTC. Its protein product is CASSLEGTGGEQYF.

This clonotype has just one count. This rearrangement joins TRBV9 to TRBJ2-3, with no clear D. This CDR3 spans 13 amino acids. Germline V gene lookup returns CDR1 SGDLS and CDR2 YYNGEE. V was pared by 7 bases and J by 1 base, with 10 bases between. Here the CDR3 DNA reads TGTGCCAGCTCAGTAAGCGGCACAGATACGCAGTATTTT. Translated, it gives CASSVSGTDTQYF.